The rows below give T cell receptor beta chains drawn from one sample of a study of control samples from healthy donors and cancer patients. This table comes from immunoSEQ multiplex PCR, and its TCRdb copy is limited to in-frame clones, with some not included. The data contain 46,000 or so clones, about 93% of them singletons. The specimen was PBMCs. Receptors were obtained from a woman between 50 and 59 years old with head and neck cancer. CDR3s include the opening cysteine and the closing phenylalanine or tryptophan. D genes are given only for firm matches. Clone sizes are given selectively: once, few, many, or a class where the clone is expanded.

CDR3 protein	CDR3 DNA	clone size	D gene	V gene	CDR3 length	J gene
CASSLRNEQFF	TGTGCCAGCAGTTTGAGGAATGAGCAGTTCTTC	-	-	TRBV27	11	TRBJ2-1
CASSESAGTYQETQYF	TGCGCCAGCAGTGAGTCTGCTGGGACATACCAAGAGACCCAGTACTTC	-	-	TRBV10-1	16	TRBJ2-5
CASGPGQGAVKQYF	TGTGCCAGCGGCCCGGGACAGGGGGCTGTCAAGCAGTACTTC	-	TRBD1	TRBV27	14	TRBJ2-7
CASRDRGAANEKLFF	TGTGCCAGCAGGGACAGGGGGGCGGCTAATGAAAAACTGTTTTTT	-	TRBD1	TRBV2	15	TRBJ1-4
CASSPDSAWAEAFF	TGTGCCAGCAGCCCGGACAGTGCTTGGGCTGAAGCTTTCTTT	-	-	TRBV7-9	14	TRBJ1-1
CASSLELEETQYF	TGCGCCAGCAGCTTGGAACTAGAAGAGACCCAGTACTTC	-	-	TRBV5-1	13	TRBJ2-5
CASSLAGRGGISYEQYF	TGTGCCAGCAGCTTAGCGGGTCGGGGCGGGATCTCCTACGAGCAGTACTTC	once	-	TRBV7-2	17	TRBJ2-7
CASSQGGVTEAFF	TGTGCCAGCAGCCAAGGAGGGGTCACTGAAGCTTTCTTT	-	-	TRBV3-1/TRBV3-2	13	TRBJ1-1
CASSLQGSTEAFF	TGTGCCAGCAGTCTACAGGGGAGCACTGAAGCTTTCTTT	-	TRBD1	TRBV27	13	TRBJ1-1
CASSLNYEQYF	TGTGCCAGCAGTCTCAACTACGAGCAGTACTTC	-	-	TRBV28	11	TRBJ2-7
CASSLAGGDSPLHF	TGTGCCAGCAGCTTAGCGGGGGGCGATTCACCCCTCCACTTT	-	-	TRBV7-2	14	TRBJ1-6
CAIRATGTSGREGGEQFF	TGTGCCATCAGAGCAACCGGGACTAGCGGGAGGGAAGGAGGTGAGCAGTTCTTC	-	TRBD2	TRBV10-3	18	TRBJ2-1
CAWSVLVAMETQYF	TGTGCCTGGAGTGTACTTGTAGCGATGGAGACCCAGTACTTC	-	-	TRBV30	14	TRBJ2-5
CASSLNTGELFF	TGCGCCAGCAGTCTGAACACCGGGGAGCTGTTTTTT	-	-	TRBV5-1	12	TRBJ2-2
CASNTNPGQGNNEQFF	TGTGCCAGCAACACGAATCCGGGACAGGGGAACAATGAGCAGTTCTTC	-	TRBD1	TRBV28	16	TRBJ2-1
CASSQAGDYGYTF	TGTGCCAGCAGCCAGGCTGGGGACTATGGCTACACCTTC	-	-	TRBV11-2	13	TRBJ1-2
CASSLNPQETQYF	TGTGCCAGCAGCTTGAACCCTCAAGAGACCCAGTACTTC	-	-	TRBV5-5	13	TRBJ2-5
CASSFDTEAFF	TGTGCCAGCAGCTTTGATACTGAAGCTTTCTTT	-	-	TRBV13	11	TRBJ1-1
CASSSRQGRETQYF	TGTGCCAGCAGCTCACGACAGGGGAGGGAGACCCAGTACTTC	-	TRBD1	TRBV7-9	14	TRBJ2-5
CASGGTGDLEAFF	TGTGCCAGCGGCGGGACAGGAGATCTTGAAGCTTTCTTT	-	TRBD1	TRBV28	13	TRBJ1-1
CASSLSTGLNYGYTF	TGTGCCAGCAGTCTATCAACAGGACTTAACTATGGCTACACCTTC	-	-	TRBV28	15	TRBJ1-2
CASSQVPGNTGELFF	TGCGCCAGCAGCCAAGTCCCAGGGAACACCGGGGAGCTGTTTTTT	-	-	TRBV4-1	15	TRBJ2-2
CASSPTSHYEQYF	TGTGCCAGTAGTCCGACTAGCCACTACGAGCAGTACTTC	-	TRBD2	TRBV19	13	TRBJ2-7
CASSLRESTEAFF	TGCGCCAGCAGCTTGAGAGAGAGCACTGAAGCTTTCTTT	-	-	TRBV5-1	13	TRBJ1-1
CASSSSPGRGRYEQYF	TGTGCCAGCAGCTCGAGCCCGGGCAGGGGGCGCTACGAGCAGTACTTC	-	TRBD1	TRBV7-2	16	TRBJ2-7
CASSQAEAAGANTGELFF	TGTGCCAGCAGCCAAGCAGAAGCAGCGGGGGCGAACACCGGGGAGCTGTTTTTT	-	TRBD2	TRBV3-1/TRBV3-2	18	TRBJ2-2
CASSLVGPQAYGYTF	TGTGCCAGCAGTTTAGTCGGGCCACAGGCCTATGGCTACACCTTC	-	-	TRBV28	15	TRBJ1-2
CASSEGGYTGELFF	TGTGCCAGCAGTGAAGGGGGTTACACCGGGGAGCTGTTTTTT	-	-	TRBV2	14	TRBJ2-2